This T cell receptor (beta chain) was recovered during a study of cytomegalovirus exposure and HLA in healthy donors. Study-wide findings and caveats: Data from an earlier analysis indicated that most TCR beta V segments were productive either about 90% or about 30% of the time.

Trimming shortened V by 5 bases and J by 1 base, and 13 bases separated the two germline ends. The V gene's germline CDR1 is SGHRS and CDR2 YFSETQ. The CDR3 length is 14 residues. Researchers ran the PCR with 60 Vbeta and 13 Jbeta primers. TCRdb's table, derived via immunoSEQ multiplex PCR, lists solely in-frame clones and lacks some. The sample has nearly 95,000 clones; less than 10% are singletons. This clone was seen more than once but under ten times. Its antigen is undetermined. The receptor was isolated from a man aged 50 to 59 in good health and CMV-seronegative. V is TRBV5-1 and J is TRBJ2-7; D is possibly TRBD1 (5 bases). The sample taken for sequencing was PBMCs. Written as DNA, the CDR3 is TGCGCCAGCAGACCCAGGGTTAATTCCTACGAGCAGTACTTC. This gives the protein CASRPRVNSYEQYF.